This T cell receptor (beta chain) was sequenced in a study of T cell responses to AZD1222 COVID-19 vaccine. General observations from the study: Nearly half of unique spike-specific TCRs reportedly avoided B.1.351 and B.1.1.7 mutated regions.

J lost 5 bases, V lost 5 bases, and 10 bases had no gene match. The length of the CDR3 is 17 residues. Germline V gene data show CDR1 as LNHDA and CDR2 as SQIVND (reference sequence). Method: immunoSEQ multiplex PCR; TCRdb's copy keeps in-frame clones and lacks some. The sample lists 97,000 or so clones, about 85% occurring once. Comments on this clone: The antigen remains unidentified.

Sequenced material: peripheral blood, taken on day 0 of AZD1222 vaccination. This TCR was recovered from an adult in good health. This chain joins TRBV19 and TRBJ2-3; 13 bases match TRBD2. The CDR3 DNA follows: TGTGCCAGTAGTTCTCCGGGACTAGCGGGATCGGTAGATACGCAGTATTTT. Translating it yields CASSSPGLAGSVDTQYF.